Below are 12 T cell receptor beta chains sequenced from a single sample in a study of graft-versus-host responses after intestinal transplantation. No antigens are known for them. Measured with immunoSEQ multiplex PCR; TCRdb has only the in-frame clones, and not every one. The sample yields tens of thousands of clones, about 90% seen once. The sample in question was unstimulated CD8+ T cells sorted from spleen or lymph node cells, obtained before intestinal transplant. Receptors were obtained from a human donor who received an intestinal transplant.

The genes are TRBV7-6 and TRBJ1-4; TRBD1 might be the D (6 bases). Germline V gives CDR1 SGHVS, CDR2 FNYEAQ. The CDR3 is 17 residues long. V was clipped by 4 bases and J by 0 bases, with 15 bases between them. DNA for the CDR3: TGTGCCAGCAGCTCGCCCTGGGGGCGTGCAACTAATGAAAAACTGTTTTTT. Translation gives CASSSPWGRATNEKLFF.

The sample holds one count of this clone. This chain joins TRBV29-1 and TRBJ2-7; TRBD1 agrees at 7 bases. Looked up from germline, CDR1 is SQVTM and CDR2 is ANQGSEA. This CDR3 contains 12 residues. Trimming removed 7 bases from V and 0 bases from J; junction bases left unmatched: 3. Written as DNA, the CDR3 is TGCAGCGCCGGGGACAGCTCCTACGAGCAGTACTTC. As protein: CSAGDSSYEQYF.

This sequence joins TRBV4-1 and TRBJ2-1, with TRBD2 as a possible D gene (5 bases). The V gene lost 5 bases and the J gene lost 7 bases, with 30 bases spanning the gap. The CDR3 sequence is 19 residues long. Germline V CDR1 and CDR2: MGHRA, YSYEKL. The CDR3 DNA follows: TGCGCCAGCAGCTTCAAGATACGAGGGCAGTCCCGAAAGAGGAATGAGCAGTTCTTC. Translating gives CASSFKIRGQSRKRNEQFF.

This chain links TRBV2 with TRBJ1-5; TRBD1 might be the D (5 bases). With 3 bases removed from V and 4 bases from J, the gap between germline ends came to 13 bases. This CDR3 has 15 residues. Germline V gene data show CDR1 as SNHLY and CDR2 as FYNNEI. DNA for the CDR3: TGTGCCAGCAGTGAGTCTGGGGCCGATAATCAGCCCCAGCATTTT. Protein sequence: CASSESGADNQPQHF.

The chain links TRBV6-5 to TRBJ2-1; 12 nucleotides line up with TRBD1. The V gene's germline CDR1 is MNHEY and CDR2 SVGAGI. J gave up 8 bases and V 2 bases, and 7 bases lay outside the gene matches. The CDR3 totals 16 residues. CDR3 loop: CASSYPPGQGADEQFF. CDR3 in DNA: TGTGCCAGCAGTTACCCCCCGGGACAGGGGGCCGATGAGCAGTTCTTC.

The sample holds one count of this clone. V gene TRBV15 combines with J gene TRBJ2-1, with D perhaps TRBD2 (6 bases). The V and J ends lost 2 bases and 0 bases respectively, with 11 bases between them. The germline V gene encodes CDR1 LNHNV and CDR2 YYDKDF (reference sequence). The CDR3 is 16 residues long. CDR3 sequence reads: CATSRMGGGSYNEQFF. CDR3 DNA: TGTGCCACCAGCAGAATGGGGGGTGGCTCCTACAATGAGCAGTTCTTC.

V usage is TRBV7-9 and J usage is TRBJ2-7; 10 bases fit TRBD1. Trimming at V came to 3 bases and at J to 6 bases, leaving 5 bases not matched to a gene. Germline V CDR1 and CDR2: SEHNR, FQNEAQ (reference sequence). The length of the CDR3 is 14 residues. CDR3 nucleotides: TGTGCCAGCAGCTTCGAGGGACAGGGGACCGAGCAGTACTTC. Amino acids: CASSFEGQGTEQYF.

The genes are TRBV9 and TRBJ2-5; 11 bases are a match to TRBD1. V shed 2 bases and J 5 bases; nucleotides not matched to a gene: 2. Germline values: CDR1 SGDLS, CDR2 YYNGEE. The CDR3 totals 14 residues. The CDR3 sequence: CASSVDRGRETQYF. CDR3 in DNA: TGTGCCAGCAGCGTGGACAGGGGGCGGGAGACCCAGTACTTC.

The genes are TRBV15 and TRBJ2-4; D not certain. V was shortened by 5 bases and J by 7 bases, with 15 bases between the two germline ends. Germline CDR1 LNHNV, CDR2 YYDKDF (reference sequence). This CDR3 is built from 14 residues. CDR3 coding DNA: TGTGCCACCAGCTCCACAGAGTCCTATAACATTCAGTACTTC. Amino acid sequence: CATSSTESYNIQYF.

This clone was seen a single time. CDR3 coding DNA: TGTGCCAGCAGCTCCGGGTCTGGGCAGGGGGCCAATGGCTACACCTTC. Protein product: CASSSGSGQGANGYTF. The chain uses TRBV7-6 and TRBJ1-2, with 8 bases lining up with TRBD1. The CDR3 has 16 amino acids. V gave up 4 bases and J gave up 6 bases; unmatched junction bases: 13. Germline V gene lookup returns CDR1 SGHVS and CDR2 FNYEAQ.

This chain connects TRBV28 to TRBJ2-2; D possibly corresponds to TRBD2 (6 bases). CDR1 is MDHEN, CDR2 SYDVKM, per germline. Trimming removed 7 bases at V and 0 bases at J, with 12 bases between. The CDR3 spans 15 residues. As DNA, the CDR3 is TGTGCCAGCAACACGGGGGAGACGAACACCGGGGAGCTGTTTTTT. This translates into CASNTGETNTGELFF.

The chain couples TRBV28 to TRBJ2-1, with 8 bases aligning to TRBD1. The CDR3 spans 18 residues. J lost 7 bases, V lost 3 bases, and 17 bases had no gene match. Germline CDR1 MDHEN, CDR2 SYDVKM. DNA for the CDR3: TGTGCCAGCAGTTTTAGTTCCCGATTCGGACAGGGCGAAAATGAGCAGTTCTTC. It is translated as CASSFSSRFGQGENEQFF.